The sequence of this T cell receptor (beta chain) was determined in a study of T cell responses to AZD1222 COVID-19 vaccine. This clone has just one count. What it binds is not known. Second doses at about 4 or about 12 weeks were pooled. Germline CDR1 and CDR2: LNHDA and SQIVND (reference sequence). Trimming shortened V by 8 bases and J by 0 bases, and 10 bases separated the two germline ends. The CDR3 runs 14 residues. Produced via immunoSEQ multiplex PCR; TCRdb's table is partial and in-frame only. The data show 40,000 to 55,000 clones, about nine tenths seen once. Study-wide findings and caveats: Clonal diversity was possibly underestimated; the donors were predominantly white British and more often female. Baseline seropositivity occurred in only six AZD1222 recipients. With dominance at 160-218 and 743-854, vaccine-associated CD4 TCRs spanned spike.

This sequence joins TRBV19 and TRBJ1-4, with unresolved D. The TCR originated in an adult who received the AZD1222 COVID-19 vaccine. Sequencing used peripheral blood, obtained 28 days after the second AZD1222 dose. CDR3 bases: TGTGCCAGTTCTTCGGCTGCAACTAATGAAAAACTGTTTTTT. It is translated as CASSSAATNEKLFF.